This entry features one T cell receptor beta chain sequence. Authors' processing steps: Amplifying reference gene primers gave estimates of nucleated cell counts. Only in-frame clones appear in the TCRdb table, and some are missing; sequencing was by immunoSEQ multiplex PCR. V and J calls and clone size follow that table, whereas D and trimming were derived from the DNA. The table includes 90,000 or so clones, around 89% detected once. These data are taken from a study of blood T cell repertoires in COVID-19. Whole-study context: T cells, B-cell-depleted T cells, or PBMCs supplied cDNA or gDNA.

The CDR3 covers 17 residues. The germline V gene encodes CDR1 SGHRS and CDR2 YFSETQ. Trimming cost V 3 bases and J 5 bases; bases outside gene matches: 12. Sequences were obtained from peripheral blood. This TCR derives from a man in his 60s with acute or convalescent COVID-19. V gene TRBV5-1 combines with J gene TRBJ2-5, with 11 positions matching TRBD2. CDR3 bases: TGCGCCAGCAGCTCACTACCTAGCGGGGGGCGGGGGGAGACCCAGTACTTC. Protein: CASSSLPSGGRGETQYF. Full variable domain (remainder filled in from reference TRBV5-1 and TRBJ2-5): KAGVTQTPRYLIKTRGQQVTLSCSPISGHRSVSWYQQTPGQGLQFLFEYFSETQRNKGNFPGRFSGRQFSNSRSEMNVSTLELGDSALYLCASSSLPSGGRGETQYFGPGTRLLVL.